The source of this TCR beta chain is a study of T cell repertoires in cytomegalovirus infection. Study-level information: Through public TCR beta signatures, both CMV infection and matching HLA type were indicated.

Regarding this clonotype: Its antigen is still unknown.

Overall study results and limits: Carriers of CMV plus the relevant HLA were identified by cumulative public TCR beta family frequency. CMV-specific TCR beta clonotypes restricted by HLA-C were the ones dominating the ex vivo response.

The CDR3 sequence is 16 residues long. Per the germline V gene, CDR1 is SNHLY and CDR2 is FYNNEI. The trim removed 5 bases at V and 5 bases at J, leaving 10 bases unmatched. TCRdb reanalysed the reads using MiXCR and keeps one entry per CDR3 protein. There are roughly 640,000 distinct CDR3 sequences in the sample; roughly 26% occur only once, and roughly 8% lies in the top ten. The genes are TRBV2 and TRBJ2-3; TRBD2 matches 10 bases. This TCR came from a human donor in good health (CMV status not recorded). Some clones in this sample may be carry-over from other donors' samples. The sequenced material came from CD8+ T cells from PBMCs. This CDR3 reads CASSLASGGRGDTQYF. Here the CDR3 DNA reads TGTGCCAGCAGTCTGGCTAGCGGGGGCCGGGGAGATACGCAGTATTTT.